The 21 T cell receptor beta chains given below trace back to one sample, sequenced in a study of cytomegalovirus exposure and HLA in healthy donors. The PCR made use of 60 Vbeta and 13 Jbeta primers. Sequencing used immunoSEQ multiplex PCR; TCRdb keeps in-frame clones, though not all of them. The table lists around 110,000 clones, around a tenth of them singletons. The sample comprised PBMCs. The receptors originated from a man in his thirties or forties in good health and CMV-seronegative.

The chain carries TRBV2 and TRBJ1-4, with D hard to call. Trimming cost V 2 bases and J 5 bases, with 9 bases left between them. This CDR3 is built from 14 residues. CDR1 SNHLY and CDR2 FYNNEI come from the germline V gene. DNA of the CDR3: TGTGCCAGCAGTGAAAGAGGGTTAAATGAAAAACTGTTTTTT. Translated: CASSERGLNEKLFF.

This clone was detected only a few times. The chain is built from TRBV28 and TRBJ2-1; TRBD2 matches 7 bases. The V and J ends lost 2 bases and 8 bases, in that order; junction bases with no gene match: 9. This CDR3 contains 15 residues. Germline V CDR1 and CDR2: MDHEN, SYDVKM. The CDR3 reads CASSLGGSLPDEQFF. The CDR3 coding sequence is TGTGCCAGCAGTTTAGGCGGGAGCTTGCCCGATGAGCAGTTCTTC.

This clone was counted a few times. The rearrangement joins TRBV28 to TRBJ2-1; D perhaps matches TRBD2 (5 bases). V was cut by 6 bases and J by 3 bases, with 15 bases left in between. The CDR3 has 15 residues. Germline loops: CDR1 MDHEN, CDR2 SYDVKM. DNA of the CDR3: TGTGCCAGCAGCTCACCCGGGGTACTCTACAATGAGCAGTTCTTC. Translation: CASSSPGVLYNEQFF.

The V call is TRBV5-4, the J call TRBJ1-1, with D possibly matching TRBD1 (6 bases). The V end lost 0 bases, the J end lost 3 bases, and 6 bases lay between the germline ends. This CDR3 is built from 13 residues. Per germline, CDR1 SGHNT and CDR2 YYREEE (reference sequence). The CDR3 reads CASSLGQDTEAFF. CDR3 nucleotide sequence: TGTGCCAGCAGCTTGGGACAGGACACTGAAGCTTTCTTT.

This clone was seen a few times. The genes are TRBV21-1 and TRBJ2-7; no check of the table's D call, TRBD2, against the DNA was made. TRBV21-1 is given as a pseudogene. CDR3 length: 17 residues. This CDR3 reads CASSKERSRGSSYEQYF. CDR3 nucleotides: TGTGCCAGCAGCAAAGAGAGGTCCCGCGGGAGCTCCTACGAGCAGTACTTC.

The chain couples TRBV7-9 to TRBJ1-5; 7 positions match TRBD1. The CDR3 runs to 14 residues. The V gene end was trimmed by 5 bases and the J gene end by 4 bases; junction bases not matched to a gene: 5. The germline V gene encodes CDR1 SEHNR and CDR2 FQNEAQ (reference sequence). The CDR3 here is CASSQGQANQPQHF. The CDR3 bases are TGTGCCAGCAGCCAAGGACAGGCGAATCAGCCCCAGCATTTT.

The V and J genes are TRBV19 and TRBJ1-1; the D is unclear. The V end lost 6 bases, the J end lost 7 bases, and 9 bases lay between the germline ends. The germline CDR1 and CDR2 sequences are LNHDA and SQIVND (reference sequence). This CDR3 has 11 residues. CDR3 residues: CASSITYEAFF. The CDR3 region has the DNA TGTGCCAGTAGCATAACTTATGAAGCTTTCTTT.

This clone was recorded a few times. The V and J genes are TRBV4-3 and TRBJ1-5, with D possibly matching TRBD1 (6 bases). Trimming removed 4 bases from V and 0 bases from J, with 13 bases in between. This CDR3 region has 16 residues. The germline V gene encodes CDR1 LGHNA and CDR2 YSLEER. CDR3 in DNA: TGCGCCAGCAGCCGGAACATGGACAGTAGCAATCAGCCCCAGCATTTT. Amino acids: CASSRNMDSSNQPQHF.

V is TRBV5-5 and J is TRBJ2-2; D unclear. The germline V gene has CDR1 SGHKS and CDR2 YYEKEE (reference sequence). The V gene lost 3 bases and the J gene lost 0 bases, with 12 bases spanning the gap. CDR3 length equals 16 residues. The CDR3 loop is CASSSLSAPNTGELFF. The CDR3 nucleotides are TGTGCCAGCAGCTCCCTATCCGCGCCGAACACCGGGGAGCTGTTTTTT.

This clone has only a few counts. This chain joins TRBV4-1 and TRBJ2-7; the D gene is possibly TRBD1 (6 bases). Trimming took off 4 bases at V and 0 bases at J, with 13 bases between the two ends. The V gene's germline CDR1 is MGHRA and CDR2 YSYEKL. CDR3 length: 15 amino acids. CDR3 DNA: TGCGCCAGCAGCCTTTTATGGACAGACTCCTACGAGCAGTACTTC. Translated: CASSLLWTDSYEQYF.

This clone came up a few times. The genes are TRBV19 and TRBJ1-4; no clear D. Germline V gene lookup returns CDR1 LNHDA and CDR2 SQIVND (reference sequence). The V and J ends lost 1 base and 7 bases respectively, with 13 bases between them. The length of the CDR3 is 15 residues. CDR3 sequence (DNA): TGTGCCAGTAGTATAGGCGGCGAAGAGAGTGAAAAACTGTTTTTT. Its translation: CASSIGGEESEKLFF.

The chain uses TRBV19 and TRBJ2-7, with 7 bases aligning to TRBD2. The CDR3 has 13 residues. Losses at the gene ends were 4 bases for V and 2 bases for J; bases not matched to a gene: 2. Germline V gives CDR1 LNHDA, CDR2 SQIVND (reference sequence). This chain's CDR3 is CASSRSGTYEQYF. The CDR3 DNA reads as TGTGCCAGTAGTAGAAGCGGGACCTACGAGCAGTACTTC.

This CDR3 reads CASSSQGSSYNEQFF. CDR3 coding DNA: TGTGCCAGCAGTTCACAGGGGAGCTCCTACAATGAGCAGTTCTTC. The chain recombines TRBV27 with TRBJ2-1, with 7 positions matching TRBD1. The CDR3 loop spans 15 amino acids. With V trimmed by 4 bases and J by 0 bases, 3 bases remained unmatched. Per germline, CDR1 MNHEY and CDR2 SMNVEV (reference sequence).

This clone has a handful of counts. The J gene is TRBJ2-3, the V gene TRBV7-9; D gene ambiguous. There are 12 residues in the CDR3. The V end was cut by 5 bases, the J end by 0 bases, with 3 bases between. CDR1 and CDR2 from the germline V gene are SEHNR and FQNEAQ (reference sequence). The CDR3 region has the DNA TGTGCCAGCAGCCCAAGCACAGATACGCAGTATTTT. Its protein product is CASSPSTDTQYF. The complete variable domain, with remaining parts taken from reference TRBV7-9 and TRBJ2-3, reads DTGVSQNPRHKITKRGQNVTFRCDPISEHNRLYWYRQTLGQGPEFLTYFQNEAQLEKSRLLSDRFSAERPKGSFSTLEIQRTEQGDSAMYLCASSPSTDTQYFGPGTRLTVL.

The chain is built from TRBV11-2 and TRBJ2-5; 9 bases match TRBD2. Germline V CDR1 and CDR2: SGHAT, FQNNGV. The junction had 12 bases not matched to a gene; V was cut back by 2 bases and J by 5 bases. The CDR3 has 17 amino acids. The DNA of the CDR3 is TGTGCCAGCAGCTTACGGGTAGCGGGAGTTGGCGAGGAGACCCAGTACTTC. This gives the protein CASSLRVAGVGEETQYF.

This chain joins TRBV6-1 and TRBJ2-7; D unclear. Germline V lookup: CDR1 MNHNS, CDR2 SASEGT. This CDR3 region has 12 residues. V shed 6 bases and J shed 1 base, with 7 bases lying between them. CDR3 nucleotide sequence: TGTGCCAGCAGGTATCAGTCCTACGAGCAGTACTTC. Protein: CASRYQSYEQYF.

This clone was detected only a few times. The CDR3 sequence is CASSLERDTQYF. DNA of the CDR3: TGTGCCAGCAGCTTGGAACGGGATACGCAGTATTTT. This sequence joins TRBV5-4 and TRBJ2-3; D unclear. CDR1 and CDR2 (germline): SGHNT, YYREEE (reference sequence). The CDR3 consists of 12 residues. Trimming removed 0 bases at V and 6 bases at J, with 5 bases between.

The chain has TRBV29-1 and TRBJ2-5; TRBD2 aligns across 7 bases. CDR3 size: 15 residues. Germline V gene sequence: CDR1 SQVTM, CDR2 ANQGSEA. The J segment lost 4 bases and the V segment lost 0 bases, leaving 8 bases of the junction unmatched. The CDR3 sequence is CSVEDRAGAVETQYF. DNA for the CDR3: TGCAGCGTTGAAGACCGCGCGGGAGCGGTAGAGACCCAGTACTTC.

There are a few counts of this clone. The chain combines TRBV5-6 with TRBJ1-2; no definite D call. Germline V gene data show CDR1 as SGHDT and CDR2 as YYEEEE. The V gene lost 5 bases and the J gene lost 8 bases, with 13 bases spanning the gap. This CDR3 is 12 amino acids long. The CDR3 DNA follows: TGTGCCAGCAGTTACTATGAGGGAGGCTACACCTTC. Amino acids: CASSYYEGGYTF.

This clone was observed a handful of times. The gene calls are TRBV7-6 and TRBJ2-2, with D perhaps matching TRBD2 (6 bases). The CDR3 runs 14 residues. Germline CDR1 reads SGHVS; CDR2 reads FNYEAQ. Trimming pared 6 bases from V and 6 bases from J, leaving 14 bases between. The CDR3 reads CASRGLGGAGELFF. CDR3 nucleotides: TGTGCCAGCAGGGGACTGGGCGGTGCCGGGGAGCTGTTTTTT.

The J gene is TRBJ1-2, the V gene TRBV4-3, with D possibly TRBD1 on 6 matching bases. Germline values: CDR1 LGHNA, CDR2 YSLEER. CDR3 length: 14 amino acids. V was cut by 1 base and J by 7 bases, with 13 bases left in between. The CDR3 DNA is TGCGCCAGCAGCCAAGCCGGCACAGGGTTTGGCTACACCTTC. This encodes CASSQAGTGFGYTF.